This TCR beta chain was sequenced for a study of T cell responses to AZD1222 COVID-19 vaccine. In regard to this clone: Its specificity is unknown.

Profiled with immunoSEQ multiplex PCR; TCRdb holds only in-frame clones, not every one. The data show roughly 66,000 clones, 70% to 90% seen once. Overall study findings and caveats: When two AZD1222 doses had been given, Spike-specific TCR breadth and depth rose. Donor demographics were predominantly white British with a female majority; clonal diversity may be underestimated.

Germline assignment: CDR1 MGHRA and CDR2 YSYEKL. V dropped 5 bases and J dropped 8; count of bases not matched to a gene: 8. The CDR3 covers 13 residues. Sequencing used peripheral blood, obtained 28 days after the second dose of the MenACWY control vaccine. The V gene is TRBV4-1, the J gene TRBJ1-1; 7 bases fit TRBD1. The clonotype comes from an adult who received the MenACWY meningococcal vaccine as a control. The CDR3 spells CASSYDREREAFF. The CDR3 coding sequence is TGCGCCAGCAGCTACGACAGGGAACGGGAAGCTTTCTTT.